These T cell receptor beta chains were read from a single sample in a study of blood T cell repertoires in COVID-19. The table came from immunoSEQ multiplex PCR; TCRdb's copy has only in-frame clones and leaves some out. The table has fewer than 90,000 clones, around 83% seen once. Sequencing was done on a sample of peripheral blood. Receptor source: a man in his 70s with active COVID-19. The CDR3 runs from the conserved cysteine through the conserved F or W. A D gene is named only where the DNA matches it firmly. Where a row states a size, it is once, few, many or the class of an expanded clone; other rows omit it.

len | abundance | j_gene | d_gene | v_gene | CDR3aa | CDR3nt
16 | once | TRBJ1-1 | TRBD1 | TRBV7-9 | CASSPDRGHMNTEAFF | TGTGCCAGCAGCCCCGACAGGGGTCACATGAACACTGAAGCTTTCTTT
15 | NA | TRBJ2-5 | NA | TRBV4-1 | CASSPGVLAGLTQYF | TGCGCCAGCAGCCCCGGAGTCCTAGCTGGGCTGACCCAGTACTTC
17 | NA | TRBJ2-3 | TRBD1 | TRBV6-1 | CASSDPRGQGGRDTQYF | TGTGCCAGCAGTGACCCCAGGGGACAGGGGGGGAGAGATACGCAGTATTTT
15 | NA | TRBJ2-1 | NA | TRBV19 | CASSIVGLPNNEQFF | TGTGCCAGTAGTATAGTGGGGCTCCCAAACAATGAGCAGTTCTTC
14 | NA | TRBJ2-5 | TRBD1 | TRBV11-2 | CASSPTGGLETQYF | TGTGCCAGCAGCCCCACAGGGGGCTTGGAGACCCAGTACTTC
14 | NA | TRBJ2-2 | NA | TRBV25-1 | CASSDPQGTGELFF | TGTGCCAGCAGTGATCCCCAGGGCACCGGGGAGCTGTTTTTT
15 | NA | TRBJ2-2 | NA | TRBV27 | CASTYTGTPRVELFF | TGTGCCAGCACCTACACAGGGACCCCACGCGTGGAGCTGTTTTTT
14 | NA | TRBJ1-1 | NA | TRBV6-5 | CASSIRARGTEAFF | TGTGCCAGCAGTATCCGGGCCCGGGGCACTGAAGCTTTCTTT
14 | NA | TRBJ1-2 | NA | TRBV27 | CASSLTQGAIGYTF | TGTGCCAGCAGTTTAACGCAGGGTGCAATCGGCTACACCTTC
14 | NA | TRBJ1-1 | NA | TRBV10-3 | CAIRGAGRWAEAFF | TGTGCCATCAGAGGGGCAGGCCGTTGGGCTGAAGCTTTCTTT
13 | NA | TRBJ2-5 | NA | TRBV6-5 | CASMGGARETQYF | TGTGCCAGCATGGGGGGGGCACGAGAGACCCAGTACTTC
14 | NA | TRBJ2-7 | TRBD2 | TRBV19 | CASSMRGALYEQYF | TGTGCCAGTAGTATGCGGGGGGCGCTTTACGAGCAGTACTTC
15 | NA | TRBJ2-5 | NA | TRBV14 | CASSQDWGTQETQYF | TGTGCCAGCAGCCAAGATTGGGGCACCCAAGAGACCCAGTACTTC
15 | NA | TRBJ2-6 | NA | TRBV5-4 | CASSFTRAGANVLTF | TGTGCCAGCAGCTTTACGCGTGCTGGGGCCAACGTCCTGACTTTC
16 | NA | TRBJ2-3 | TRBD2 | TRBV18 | CASSPPRERSTDTQYF | TGTGCCAGCTCACCACCGCGGGAGCGGAGCACAGATACGCAGTATTTT
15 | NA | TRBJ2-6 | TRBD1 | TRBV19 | CASSSGQAGANVLTF | TGTGCCAGTAGTTCCGGACAGGCTGGGGCCAACGTCCTGACTTTC
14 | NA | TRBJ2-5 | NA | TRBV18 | CASSPPHRQETQYF | TGTGCCAGCTCACCACCGCACAGGCAAGAGACCCAGTACTTC
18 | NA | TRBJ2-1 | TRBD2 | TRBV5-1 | CASGVGGLAGGGYNEQFF | TGCGCCAGCGGGGTCGGGGGACTAGCGGGAGGAGGGTACAATGAGCAGTTCTTC
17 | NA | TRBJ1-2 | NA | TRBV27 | CASSPPGGGTRGYGYTF | TGTGCCAGCAGTCCCCCGGGGGGGGGCACCCGGGGCTATGGCTACACCTTC
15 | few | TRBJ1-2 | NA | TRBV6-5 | CASRPQGLANYGYTF | TGTGCCAGCAGGCCCCAGGGGCTCGCTAACTATGGCTACACCTTC
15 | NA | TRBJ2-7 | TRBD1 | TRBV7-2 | CASSLAGQGFYEQYF | TGTGCCAGCAGCTTAGCGGGACAGGGGTTCTACGAGCAGTACTTC
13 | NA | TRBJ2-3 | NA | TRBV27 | CASRLRGTDTQYF | TGTGCCAGCAGACTTCGGGGGACAGATACGCAGTATTTT
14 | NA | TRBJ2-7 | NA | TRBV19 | CASSTTQNRDEQYF | TGTGCCAGTAGTACAACACAAAACAGGGACGAGCAGTACTTC
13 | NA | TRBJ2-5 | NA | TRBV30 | CAWSGGSQETQYF | TGTGCCTGGAGTGGTGGCAGCCAAGAGACCCAGTACTTC
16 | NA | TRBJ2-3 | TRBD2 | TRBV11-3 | CASSLVLAGGADTQYF | TGTGCCAGCAGCTTAGTACTAGCGGGAGGGGCAGATACGCAGTATTTT
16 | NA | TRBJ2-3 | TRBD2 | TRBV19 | CASSITSGTVTDTQYF | TGTGCCAGTAGTATTACTAGCGGGACAGTCACAGATACGCAGTATTTT
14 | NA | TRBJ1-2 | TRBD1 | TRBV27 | CASRPQGAGYGYTF | TGTGCCAGCAGGCCACAGGGGGCCGGCTATGGCTACACCTTC
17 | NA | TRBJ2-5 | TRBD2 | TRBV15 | CATSSAWRSGYQETQYF | TGTGCCACCAGCAGTGCCTGGCGTAGCGGGTACCAAGAGACCCAGTACTTC
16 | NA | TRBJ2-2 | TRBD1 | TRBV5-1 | CASSLDSGGITGELFF | TGCGCCAGCAGCTTGGACTCAGGGGGAATCACCGGGGAGCTGTTTTTT